This record concerns one T cell receptor (beta chain) sequence. There is no known antigen for this receptor. Base qualities were left out, and no much larger clone turns up one base away. Enrolling through a virtual design, the prospective study's participants ranged in age from roughly 18 to 95 years and lived across roughly 24 United States geographic areas. To assign participants to cohorts, the prospective study relied on clinical history that participants themselves reported in a screening survey and a study questionnaire. Recovered participants in ImmuneRACE Cohort 3 were defined as having two consecutive negative NP/OP PCR tests, clearance from a healthcare professional, or resolution of symptoms. Each participant in the prospective study had whole blood, serum and a nasopharyngeal or oropharyngeal swab collected by mobile phlebotomists. Additional blood draws and questionnaires over an approximately 2-month period could optionally be provided by prospective study participants. Before DNA extraction, prospective study blood samples were shipped either frozen or at room temperature.

Trimming removed 4 bases from V and 5 bases from J; the gene matches leave 6 bases unexplained. The germline V gene encodes CDR1 LNHDA and CDR2 SQIVND (reference sequence). Including cysteine and phenylalanine, the CDR3 has 16 amino acids. Only the CDR3 portion is preserved as DNA: 48 bases, with reading frame beginning at the first base. TCRbeta CDR3 regions were amplified from genomic DNA using the immunoSEQ Assay, a bias-controlled multiplex PCR. The published analysis was carried out like this. Within the assay, amplification of reference gene primers was used to estimate how many nucleated cells each sample contained. Sequence reads were collapsed and filtered to measure the absolute abundance of every unique TCRbeta CDR3 rearrangement. Productive Simpson clonality was computed per sample as the square root of Simpson's diversity index over productive rearrangements. TCRdb obtained this table from immuneACCESS and retained in-frame rearrangements with V and J assigned. These tables miss some clones; where compared with another copy, unresolved V genes account for less than half of the shortfall, and the remainder is unexplained. V and J calls and clone size are copied from that table; D and trimming were computed from the DNA. This sample comprises 250,000 to 350,000 clones, roughly 90% of them detected only once. The ten biggest clones cover 2% to 3% of the sample.

The sample is drawn from a study of blood T cell repertoires in COVID-19 (dated by TCRdb to 2018 to 2021). Some background on the complete study: Samples from collaborators originated in the United States, Italy and Spain and spanned both the acute and convalescent phases of COVID-19. The prospective study material was composed of cDNA or gDNA derived from T cells, B-cell-depleted T cells, or PBMCs. The dataset comprised deeply sampled blood TCRbeta repertoires from subjects exposed to, actively infected with, or recovered from COVID-19. The repertoires were made available in a free public database intended to serve as a resource for research on the immune response to SARS-CoV-2. The samples were drawn from the first 160 participants of the ongoing ImmuneRACE study and from 950 to 1,500 subjects provided by 6 global collaborators. A de-identified subject ID, COVID-19 status, age in years and sex were almost always included in the sample metadata. HLA class I and class II types, where available, came from metadata supplied by the sample provider rather than from assay-based typing.

Paper-wide results and their limitations: The quantity of clinical and demographic metadata differed by source and by participant and was supplied without curation.

Recombination linked TRBV19 to TRBJ1-6, with TRBD1 identical over 9 junction bases. This receptor was identified in a man aged 60 to 75 who had recovered from COVID-19. Specimen: PBMCs or T cells enriched from blood (not recorded which). CDR3 loop: CASSRGQGANNSPLHF. The DNA sequence is given as TGTGCCAGTAGTAGGGGACAGGGCGCCAATAATTCACCCCTCCACTTT.